The T cell receptor (beta chain) under discussion was sequenced for a study of shared clonotypes between healthy human individuals. V shed 5 bases and J shed 1 base, with 11 bases lying between them. Germline loops: CDR1 KGHSH, CDR2 LQKENI. The CDR3 spans 15 residues. Donors, healthy HIV-negative adults, lacked recent acute infections or vaccinations. Clones were read by immunoSEQ multiplex PCR, and TCRdb kept only the in-frame ones, dropping some. The sample includes about 2.3 million clones, less than 95% of them seen just once. V usage is TRBV18 and J usage is TRBJ2-2; D call uncertain. Sequencing input: naive CD4+ T cells from PBMCs. The subset was: CD45RA+ positively selected. The clonotype originates from a man younger than 35 in good health. Some clones in this sample may be carry-over from other donors' samples. In DNA, the CDR3 is TGTGCCAGCTCATATAATACCCTGAACACCGGGGAGCTGTTTTTT. Its translation: CASSYNTLNTGELFF.